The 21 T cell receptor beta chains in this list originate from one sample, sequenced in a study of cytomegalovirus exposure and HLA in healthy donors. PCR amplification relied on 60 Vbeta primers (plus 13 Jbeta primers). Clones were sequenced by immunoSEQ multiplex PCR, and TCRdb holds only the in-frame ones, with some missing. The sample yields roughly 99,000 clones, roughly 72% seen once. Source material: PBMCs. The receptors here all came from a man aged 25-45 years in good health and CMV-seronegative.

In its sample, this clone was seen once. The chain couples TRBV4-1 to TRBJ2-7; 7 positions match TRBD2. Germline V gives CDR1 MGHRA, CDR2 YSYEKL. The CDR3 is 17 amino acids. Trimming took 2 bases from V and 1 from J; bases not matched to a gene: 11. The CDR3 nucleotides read TGCGCCAGCAGCCAATCCCCAGCCCCCGGGGGGTCCTACGAGCAGTACTTC. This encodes CASSQSPAPGGSYEQYF.

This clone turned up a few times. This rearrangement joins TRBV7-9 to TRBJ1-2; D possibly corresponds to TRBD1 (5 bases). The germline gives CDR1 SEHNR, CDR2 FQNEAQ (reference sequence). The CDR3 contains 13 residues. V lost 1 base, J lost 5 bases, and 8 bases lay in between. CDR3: CASSLVQAYGYTF. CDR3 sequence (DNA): TGTGCCAGCAGCTTAGTACAGGCTTATGGCTACACCTTC.

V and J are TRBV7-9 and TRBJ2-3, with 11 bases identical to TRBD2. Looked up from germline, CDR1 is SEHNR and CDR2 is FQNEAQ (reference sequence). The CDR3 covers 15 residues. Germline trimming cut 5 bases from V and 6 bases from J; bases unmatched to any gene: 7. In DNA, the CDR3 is TGTGCCAGCAGCCCTGTGACTAGCGGGGTGGATACGCAGTATTTT. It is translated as CASSPVTSGVDTQYF.

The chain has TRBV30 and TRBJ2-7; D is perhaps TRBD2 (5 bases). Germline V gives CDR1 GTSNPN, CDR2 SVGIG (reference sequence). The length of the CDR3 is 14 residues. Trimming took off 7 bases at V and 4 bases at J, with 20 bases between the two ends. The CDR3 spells CAYFPSGKGYEQYF. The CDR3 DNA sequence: TGTGCCTATTTCCCCTCGGGGAAGGGATACGAGCAGTACTTC. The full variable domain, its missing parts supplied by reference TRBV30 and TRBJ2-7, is SQTIHQWPATLVQPVGSPLSLECTVEGTSNPNLYWYRQAAGRGLQLLFYSVGIGQISSEVPQNLSASRPQDRQFILSSKKLLLSDSGFYLCAYFPSGKGYEQYFGPGTRLTVT.

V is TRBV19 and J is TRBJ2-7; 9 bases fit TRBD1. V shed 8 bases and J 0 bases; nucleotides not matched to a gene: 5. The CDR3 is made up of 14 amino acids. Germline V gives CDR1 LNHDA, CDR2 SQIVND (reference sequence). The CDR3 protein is CASQQGASSYEQYF. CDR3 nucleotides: TGTGCCAGTCAACAGGGGGCGAGCTCCTACGAGCAGTACTTC. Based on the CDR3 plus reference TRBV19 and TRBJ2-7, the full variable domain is DGGITQSPKYLFRKEGQNVTLSCEQNLNHDAMYWYRQDPGQGLRLIYYSQIVNDFQKGDIAEGYSVSREKKESFPLTVTSAQKNPTAFYLCASQQGASSYEQYFGPGTRLTVT.

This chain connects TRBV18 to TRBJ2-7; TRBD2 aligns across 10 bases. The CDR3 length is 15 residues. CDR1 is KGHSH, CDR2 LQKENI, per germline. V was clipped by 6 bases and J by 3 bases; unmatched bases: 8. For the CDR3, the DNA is TGTGCCAGCTCCGGGGAAGGGACTAGCGTCTACGAGCAGTACTTC. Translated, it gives CASSGEGTSVYEQYF.

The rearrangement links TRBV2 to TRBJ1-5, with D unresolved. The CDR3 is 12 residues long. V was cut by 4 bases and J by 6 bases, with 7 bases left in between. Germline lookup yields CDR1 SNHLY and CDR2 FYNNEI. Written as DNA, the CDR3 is TGTGCCAGCAGTGCTGACATTCAGCCCCAGCATTTT. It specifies CASSADIQPQHF.

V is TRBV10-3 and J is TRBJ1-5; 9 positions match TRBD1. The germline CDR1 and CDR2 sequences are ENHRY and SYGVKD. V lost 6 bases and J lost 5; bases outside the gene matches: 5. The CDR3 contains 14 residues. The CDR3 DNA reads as TGTGCCATCAGGCGGACAGGGGAGGATCAGCCCCAGCATTTT. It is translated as CAIRRTGEDQPQHF.

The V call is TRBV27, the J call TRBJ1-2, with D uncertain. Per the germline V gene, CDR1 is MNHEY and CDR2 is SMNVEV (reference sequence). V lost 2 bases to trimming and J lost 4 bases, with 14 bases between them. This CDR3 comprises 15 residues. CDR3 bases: TGTGCCAGCAGTTTAATCGGCGGATACCTCTATGGCTACACCTTC. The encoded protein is CASSLIGGYLYGYTF.

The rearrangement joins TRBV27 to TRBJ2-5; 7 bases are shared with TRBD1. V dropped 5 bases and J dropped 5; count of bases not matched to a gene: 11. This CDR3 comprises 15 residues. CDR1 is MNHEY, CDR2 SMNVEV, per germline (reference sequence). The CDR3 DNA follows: TGTGCCAGCAGTCGTAGACAGGGTGGTGCGGAGACCCAGTACTTC. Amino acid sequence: CASSRRQGGAETQYF.

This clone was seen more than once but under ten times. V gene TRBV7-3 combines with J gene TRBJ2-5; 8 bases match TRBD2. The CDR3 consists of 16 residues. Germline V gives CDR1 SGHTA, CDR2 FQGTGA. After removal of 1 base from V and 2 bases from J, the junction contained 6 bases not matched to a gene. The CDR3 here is CASSLSRRGVQETQYF. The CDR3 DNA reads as TGTGCCAGCAGCTTAAGTCGGCGGGGGGTACAAGAGACCCAGTACTTC.

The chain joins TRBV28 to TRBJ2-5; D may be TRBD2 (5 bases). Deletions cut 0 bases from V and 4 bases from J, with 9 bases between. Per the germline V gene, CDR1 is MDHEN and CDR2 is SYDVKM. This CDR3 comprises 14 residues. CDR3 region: CASSLWDSVETQYF. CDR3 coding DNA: TGTGCCAGCAGTTTATGGGATAGCGTAGAGACCCAGTACTTC.

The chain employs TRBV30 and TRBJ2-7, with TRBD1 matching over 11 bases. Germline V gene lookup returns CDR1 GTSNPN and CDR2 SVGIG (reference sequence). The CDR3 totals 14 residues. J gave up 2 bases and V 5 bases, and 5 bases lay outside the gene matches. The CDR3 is CAWGKDRGPYEQYF. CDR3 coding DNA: TGTGCCTGGGGGAAGGACAGGGGGCCCTACGAGCAGTACTTC.

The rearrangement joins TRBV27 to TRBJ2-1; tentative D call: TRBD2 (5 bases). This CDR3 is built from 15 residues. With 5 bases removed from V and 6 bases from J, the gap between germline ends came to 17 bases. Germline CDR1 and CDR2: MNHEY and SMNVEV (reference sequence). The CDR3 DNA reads TGTGCCAGCAGTCAAGGACGCTGGACTGTCAATGAGCAGTTCTTC. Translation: CASSQGRWTVNEQFF.

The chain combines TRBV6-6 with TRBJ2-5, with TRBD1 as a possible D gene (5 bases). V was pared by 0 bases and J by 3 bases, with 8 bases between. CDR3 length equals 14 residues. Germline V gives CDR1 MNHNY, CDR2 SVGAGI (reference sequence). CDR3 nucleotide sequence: TGTGCCAGCAGTTACTCGAACAGGAAAGAGACCCAGTACTTC. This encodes CASSYSNRKETQYF.

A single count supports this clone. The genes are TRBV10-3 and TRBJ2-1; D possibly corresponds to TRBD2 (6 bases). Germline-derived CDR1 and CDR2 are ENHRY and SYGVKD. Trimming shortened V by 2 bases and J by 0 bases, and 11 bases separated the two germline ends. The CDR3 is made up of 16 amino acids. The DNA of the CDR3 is TGTGCCATCAGTGAGAGGAGTAGCGGCTCCTACAATGAGCAGTTCTTC. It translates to CAISERSSGSYNEQFF.

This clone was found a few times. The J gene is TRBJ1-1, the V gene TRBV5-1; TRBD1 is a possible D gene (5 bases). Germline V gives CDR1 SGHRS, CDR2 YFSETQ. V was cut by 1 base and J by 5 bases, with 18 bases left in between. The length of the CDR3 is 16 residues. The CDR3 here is CASSLRLGGMGTEAFF. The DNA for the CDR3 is TGCGCCAGCAGCTTGAGGCTGGGGGGAATGGGAACTGAAGCTTTCTTT.

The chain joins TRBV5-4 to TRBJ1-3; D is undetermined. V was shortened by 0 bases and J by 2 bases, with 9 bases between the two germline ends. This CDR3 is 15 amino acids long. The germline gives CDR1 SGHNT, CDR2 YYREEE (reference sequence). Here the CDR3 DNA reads TGTGCCAGCAGCTTGGTGCCAGATGCTGGAAACACCATATATTTT. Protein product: CASSLVPDAGNTIYF.

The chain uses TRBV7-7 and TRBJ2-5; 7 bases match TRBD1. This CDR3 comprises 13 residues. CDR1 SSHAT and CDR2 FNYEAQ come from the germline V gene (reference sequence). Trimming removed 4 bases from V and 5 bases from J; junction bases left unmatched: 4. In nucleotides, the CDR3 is TGTGCCAGCAGCTCCGACAGGGTGGAGACCCAGTACTTC. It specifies CASSSDRVETQYF.

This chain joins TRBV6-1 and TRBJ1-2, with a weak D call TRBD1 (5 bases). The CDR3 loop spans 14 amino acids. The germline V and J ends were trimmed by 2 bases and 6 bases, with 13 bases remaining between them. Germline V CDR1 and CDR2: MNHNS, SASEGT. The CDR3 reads CASSERRQGDGYTF. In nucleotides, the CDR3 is TGTGCCAGCAGTGAAAGGCGGCAGGGCGATGGCTACACCTTC.

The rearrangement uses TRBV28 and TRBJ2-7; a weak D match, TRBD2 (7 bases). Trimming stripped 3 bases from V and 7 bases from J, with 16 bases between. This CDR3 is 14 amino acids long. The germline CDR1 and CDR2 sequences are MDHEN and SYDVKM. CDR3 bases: TGTGCCAGCAGTTTGTCTGGGGGGGGCCGGGAGCAGTACTTC. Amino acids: CASSLSGGGREQYF.